The 3 T cell receptor beta chains below were found in one sample sequenced in a study of regulatory T cells in long-lasting Graves disease (dated by TCRdb to the early 2020s). The library was obtained by multiplex PCR. TCRdb records Illumina HiSeq 4000 as the sequencer. To build TCR beta libraries, CDR3 regions were amplified by Arm-PCR using iRepertoire HTBI primers. In TCRdb, the public reads were trimmed at Q25 with fastp and aligned with MiXCR, with productive beta chains retained. Records with the same CDR3 protein are collapsed into one entry carrying the most frequent genes and DNA. Present in this sample are roughly 420,000 distinct CDR3 sequences, 15% to 19% of which were seen just once. The ten largest clones take up approximately 22% of the sample. The time point label here, explained by the study, means: newly diagnosed GD, antithyroid drugs for less than 3 months. For both TCR sequencing and RNA sequencing, RNA was extracted from PBMCs using TRIzol.

The specimen comprised peripheral blood mononuclear cells (PBMCs), sampled at new diagnosis, from a patient treated with antithyroid drugs. These receptors all stem from a female donor with Graves disease.

This clonotype appeared many times. The gene calls are TRBV15 and TRBJ2-7, with 11 nucleotides matching TRBD2. After removal of 1 base from V and 0 bases from J, the junction contained 5 bases not matched to a gene. CDR3 size: 17 residues. From germline, CDR1 is LNHNV and CDR2 YYDKDF (reference sequence). CDR3: CATSRVGTSGTSYEQYF. CDR3 in DNA: TGTGCCACCAGCAGAGTAGGGACTAGCGGTACCTCCTACGAGCAGTACTTC.

In this sample, this clonotype turned up many times. The CDR3 DNA reads as TGCAGTGCCACAGACAGGGTGCTTAACTATGGCTACACCTTC. Amino acids: CSATDRVLNYGYTF. The chain employs TRBV20-1 and TRBJ1-2, with 7 bases lining up with TRBD1. The CDR3 loop spans 14 amino acids. J gave up 1 base and V 6 bases, and 8 bases lay outside the gene matches. CDR1 and CDR2 from the germline V gene are DFQATT and SNEGSKA (reference sequence).

The CDR3 bases are TGTGCCAGCAGCCCACAAGACGGGGGATTTAATGAAAAACTGTTTTTT. Translated: CASSPQDGGFNEKLFF. This sequence joins TRBV3-1 and TRBJ1-4, with TRBD1 as a possible D gene (5 bases). Trimming took off 4 bases at V and 4 bases at J, with 16 bases between the two ends. CDR1 is LGHDT, CDR2 YNNKEL, per germline (reference sequence). CDR3 length: 16 residues.